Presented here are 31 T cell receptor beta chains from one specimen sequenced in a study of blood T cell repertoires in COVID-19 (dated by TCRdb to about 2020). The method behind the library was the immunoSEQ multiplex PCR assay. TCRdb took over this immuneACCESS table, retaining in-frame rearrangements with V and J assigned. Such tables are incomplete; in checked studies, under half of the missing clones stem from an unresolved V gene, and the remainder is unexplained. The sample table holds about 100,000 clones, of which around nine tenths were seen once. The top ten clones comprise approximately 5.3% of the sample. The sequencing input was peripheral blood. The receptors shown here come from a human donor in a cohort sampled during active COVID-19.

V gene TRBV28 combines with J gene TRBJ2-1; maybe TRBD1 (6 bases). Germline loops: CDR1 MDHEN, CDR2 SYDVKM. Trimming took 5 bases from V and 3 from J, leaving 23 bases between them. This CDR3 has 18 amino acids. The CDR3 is CASSIYGTRGQFYNEQFF. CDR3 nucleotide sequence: TGTGCCAGCAGTATTTATGGGACCAGGGGCCAATTCTACAATGAGCAGTTCTTC.

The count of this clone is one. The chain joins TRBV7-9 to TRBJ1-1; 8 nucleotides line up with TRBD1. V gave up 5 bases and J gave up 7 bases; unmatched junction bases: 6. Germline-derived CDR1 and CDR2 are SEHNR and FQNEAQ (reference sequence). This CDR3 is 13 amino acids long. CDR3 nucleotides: TGTGCCAGCAGCATACAAGACAGGGGTGAAGCTTTCTTT. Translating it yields CASSIQDRGEAFF. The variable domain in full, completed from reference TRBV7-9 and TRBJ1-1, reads DTGVSQNPRHKITKRGQNVTFRCDPISEHNRLYWYRQTLGQGPEFLTYFQNEAQLEKSRLLSDRFSAERPKGSFSTLEIQRTEQGDSAMYLCASSIQDRGEAFFGQGTRLTVV.

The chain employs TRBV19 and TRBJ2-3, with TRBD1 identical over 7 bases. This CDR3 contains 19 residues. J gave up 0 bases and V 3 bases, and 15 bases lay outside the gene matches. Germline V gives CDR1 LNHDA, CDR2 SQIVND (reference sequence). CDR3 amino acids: CASSIRATNRGSSTDTQYF. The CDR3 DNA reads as TGTGCCAGTAGTATCAGGGCCACTAACAGGGGCAGTAGCACAGATACGCAGTATTTT.

CDR3 region: CASSSGTGAYEQYF. DNA of the CDR3: TGTGCCAGCAGTTCCGGGACAGGGGCCTACGAGCAGTACTTC. The chain joins TRBV13 to TRBJ2-7; 10 bases line up with TRBD1. The V segment lost 6 bases and the J segment 2 bases; nucleotides outside the gene matches: 4. Germline loops: CDR1 PRHDT, CDR2 FYEKMQ (reference sequence). This CDR3 is 14 amino acids long.

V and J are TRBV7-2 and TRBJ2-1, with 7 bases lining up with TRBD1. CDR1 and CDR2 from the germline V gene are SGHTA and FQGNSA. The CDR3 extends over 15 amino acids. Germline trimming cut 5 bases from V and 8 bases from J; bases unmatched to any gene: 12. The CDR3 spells CASSQMTGKGDEQFF. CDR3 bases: TGTGCCAGCAGCCAGATGACAGGGAAAGGGGATGAGCAGTTCTTC.

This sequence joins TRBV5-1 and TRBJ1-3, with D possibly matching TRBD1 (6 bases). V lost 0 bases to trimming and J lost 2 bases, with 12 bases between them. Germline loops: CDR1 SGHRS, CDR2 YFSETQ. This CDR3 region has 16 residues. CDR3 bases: TGCGCCAGCAGCTTGGTCGGGGGGGCACCTGGAAACACCATATATTTT. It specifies CASSLVGGAPGNTIYF.

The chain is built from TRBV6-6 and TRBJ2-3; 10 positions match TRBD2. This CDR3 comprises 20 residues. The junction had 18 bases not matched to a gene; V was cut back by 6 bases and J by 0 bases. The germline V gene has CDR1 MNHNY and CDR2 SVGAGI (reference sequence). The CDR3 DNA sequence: TGTGCCAGCAGCCCCGGGACAAGAACGGGACTAGCGTTCAGCACAGATACGCAGTATTTT. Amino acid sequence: CASSPGTRTGLAFSTDTQYF.

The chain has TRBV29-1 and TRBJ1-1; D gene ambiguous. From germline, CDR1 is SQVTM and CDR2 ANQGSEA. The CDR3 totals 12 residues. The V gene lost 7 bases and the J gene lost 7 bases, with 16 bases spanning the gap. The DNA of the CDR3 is TGCAGCGCCCTCAGAGCCAGCGGTGAAGCTTTCTTT. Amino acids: CSALRASGEAFF.

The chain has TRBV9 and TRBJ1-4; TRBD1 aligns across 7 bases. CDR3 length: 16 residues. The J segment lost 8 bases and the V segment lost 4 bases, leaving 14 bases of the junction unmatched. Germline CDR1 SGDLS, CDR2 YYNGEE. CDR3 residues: CASSPQGGTVGEKLFF. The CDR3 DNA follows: TGTGCCAGCAGCCCCCAAGGGGGGACAGTTGGCGAAAAACTGTTTTTT.

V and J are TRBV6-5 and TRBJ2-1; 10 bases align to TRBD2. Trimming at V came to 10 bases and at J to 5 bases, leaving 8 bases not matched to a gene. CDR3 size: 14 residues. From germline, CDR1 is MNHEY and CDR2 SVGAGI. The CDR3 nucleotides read TGTGCCACCAACGGACTAGCGGAAAACAATGAGCAGTTCTTC. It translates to CATNGLAENNEQFF.

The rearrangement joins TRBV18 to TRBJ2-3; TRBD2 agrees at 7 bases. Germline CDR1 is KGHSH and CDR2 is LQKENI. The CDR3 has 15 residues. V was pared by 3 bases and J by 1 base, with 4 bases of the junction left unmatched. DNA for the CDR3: TGTGCCAGCTCACCGAAAACTAGCGGCACAGATACGCAGTATTTT. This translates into CASSPKTSGTDTQYF.

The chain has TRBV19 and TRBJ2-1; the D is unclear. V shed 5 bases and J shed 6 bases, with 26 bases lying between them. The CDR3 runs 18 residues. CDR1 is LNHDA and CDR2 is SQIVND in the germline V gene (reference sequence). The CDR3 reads CASSPFSPALDPSNEQFF. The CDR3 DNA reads TGTGCCAGTAGTCCCTTTTCCCCAGCTCTAGACCCTTCCAATGAGCAGTTCTTC.

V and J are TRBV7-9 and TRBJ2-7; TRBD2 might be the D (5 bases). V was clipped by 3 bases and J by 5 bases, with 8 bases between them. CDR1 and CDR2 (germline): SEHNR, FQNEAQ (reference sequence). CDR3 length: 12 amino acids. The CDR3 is CASSFSGNEQYF. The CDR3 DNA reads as TGTGCCAGCAGCTTTTCGGGGAACGAGCAGTACTTC.

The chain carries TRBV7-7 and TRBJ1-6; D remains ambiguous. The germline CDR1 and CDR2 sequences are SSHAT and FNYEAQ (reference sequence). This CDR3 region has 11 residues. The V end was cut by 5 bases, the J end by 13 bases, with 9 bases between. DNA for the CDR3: TGTGCCAGCAGCCAGAAAAACCCCCTCCACTTT. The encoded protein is CASSQKNPLHF. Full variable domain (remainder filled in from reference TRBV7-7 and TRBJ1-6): GAGVSQSPRYKVTKRGQDVTLRCDPISSHATLYWYQQALGQGPEFLTYFNYEAQPDKSGLPSDRFSAERPEGSISTLTIQRTEQRDSAMYRCASSQKNPLHFGNGTRLTVT.

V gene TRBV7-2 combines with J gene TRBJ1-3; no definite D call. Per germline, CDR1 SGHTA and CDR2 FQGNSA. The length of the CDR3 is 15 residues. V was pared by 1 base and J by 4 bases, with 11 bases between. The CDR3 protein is CASSLVPGSGNTIYF. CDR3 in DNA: TGTGCCAGCAGCTTAGTTCCGGGTTCGGGAAACACCATATATTTT.

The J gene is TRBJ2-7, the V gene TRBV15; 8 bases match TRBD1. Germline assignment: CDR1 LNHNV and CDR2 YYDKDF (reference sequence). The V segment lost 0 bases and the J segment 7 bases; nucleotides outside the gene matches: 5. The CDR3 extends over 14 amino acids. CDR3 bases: TGTGCCACCAGCAGAGAACCAGGGGGCTATGAGCAGTACTTC. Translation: CATSREPGGYEQYF. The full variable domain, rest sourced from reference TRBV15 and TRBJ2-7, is DAMVIQNPRYQVTQFGKPVTLSCSQTLNHNVMYWYQQKSSQAPKLLFHYYDKDFNNEADTPDNFQSRRPNTSFCFLDIRSPGLGDTAMYLCATSREPGGYEQYFGPGTRLTVT.

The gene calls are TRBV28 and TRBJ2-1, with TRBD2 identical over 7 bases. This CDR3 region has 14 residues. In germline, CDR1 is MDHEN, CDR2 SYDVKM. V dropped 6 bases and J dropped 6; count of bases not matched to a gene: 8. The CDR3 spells CASRLGGRSNEQFF. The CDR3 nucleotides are TGTGCCAGCAGACTGGGAGGGCGGTCCAATGAGCAGTTCTTC.

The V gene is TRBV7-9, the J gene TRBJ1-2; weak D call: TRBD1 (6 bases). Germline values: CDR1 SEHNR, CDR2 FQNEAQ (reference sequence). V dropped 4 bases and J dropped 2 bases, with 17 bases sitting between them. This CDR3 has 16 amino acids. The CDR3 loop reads CASSYPPGGTNYGYTF. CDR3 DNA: TGTGCCAGCAGCTACCCCCCGGGGGGGACAAACTATGGCTACACCTTC.

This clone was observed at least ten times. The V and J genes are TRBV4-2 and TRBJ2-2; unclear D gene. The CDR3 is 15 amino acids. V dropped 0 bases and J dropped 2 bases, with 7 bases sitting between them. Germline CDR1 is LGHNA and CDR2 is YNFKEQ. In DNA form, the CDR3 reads TGTGCCAGCAGCCAAGATGGGCACAACACCGGGGAGCTGTTTTTT. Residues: CASSQDGHNTGELFF.

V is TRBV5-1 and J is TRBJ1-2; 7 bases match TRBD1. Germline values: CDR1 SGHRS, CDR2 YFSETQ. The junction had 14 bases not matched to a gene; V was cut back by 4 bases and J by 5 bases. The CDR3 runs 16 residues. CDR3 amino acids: CASSPGQPSKGYGYTF. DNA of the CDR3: TGCGCCAGCAGCCCGGGACAGCCTTCAAAAGGGTATGGCTACACCTTC.

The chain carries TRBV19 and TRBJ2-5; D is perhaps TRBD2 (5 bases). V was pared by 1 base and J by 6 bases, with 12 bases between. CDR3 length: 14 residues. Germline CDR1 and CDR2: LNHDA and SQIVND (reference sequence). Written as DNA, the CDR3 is TGTGCCAGTAGTATAGGCGAGGGTAGGCAGACCCAGTACTTC. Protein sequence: CASSIGEGRQTQYF. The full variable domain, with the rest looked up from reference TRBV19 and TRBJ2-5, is DGGITQSPKYLFRKEGQNVTLSCEQNLNHDAMYWYRQDPGQGLRLIYYSQIVNDFQKGDIAEGYSVSREKKESFPLTVTSAQKNPTAFYLCASSIGEGRQTQYFGPGTRLLVL.

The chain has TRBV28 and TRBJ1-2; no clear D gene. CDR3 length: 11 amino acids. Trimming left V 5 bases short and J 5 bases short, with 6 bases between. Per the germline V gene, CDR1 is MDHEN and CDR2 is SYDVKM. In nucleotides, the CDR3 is TGTGCCAGCAGTACTAGATATGGCTACACCTTC. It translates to CASSTRYGYTF.

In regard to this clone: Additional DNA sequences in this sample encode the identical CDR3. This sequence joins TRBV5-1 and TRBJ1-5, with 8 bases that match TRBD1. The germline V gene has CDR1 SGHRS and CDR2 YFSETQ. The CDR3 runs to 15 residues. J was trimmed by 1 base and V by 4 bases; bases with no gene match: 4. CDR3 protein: CASSTGQGSNQPQHF. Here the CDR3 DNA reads TGCGCCAGCAGCACAGGACAGGGAAGCAATCAGCCCCAGCATTTT.

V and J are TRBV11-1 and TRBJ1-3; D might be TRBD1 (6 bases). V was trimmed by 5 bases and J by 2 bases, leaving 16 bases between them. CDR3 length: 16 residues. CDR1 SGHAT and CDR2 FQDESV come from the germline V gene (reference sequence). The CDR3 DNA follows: TGTGCCAGCAGCCCACAACAGGGATACCCTGGAAACACCATATATTTT. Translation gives CASSPQQGYPGNTIYF. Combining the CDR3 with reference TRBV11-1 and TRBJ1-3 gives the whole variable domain EAEVAQSPRYKITEKSQAVAFWCDPISGHATLYWYRQILGQGPELLVQFQDESVVDDSQLPKDRFSAERLKGVDSTLKIQPAELGDSAMYLCASSPQQGYPGNTIYFGEGSWLTVV.

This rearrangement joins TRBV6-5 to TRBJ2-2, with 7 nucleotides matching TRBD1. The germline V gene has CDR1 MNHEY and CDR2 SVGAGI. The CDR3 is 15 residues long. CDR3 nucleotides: TGTGCTGCACCCAGGGACAGAGGAACAGGCGGGGAGCTGTTTTTT. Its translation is CAAPRDRGTGGELFF.

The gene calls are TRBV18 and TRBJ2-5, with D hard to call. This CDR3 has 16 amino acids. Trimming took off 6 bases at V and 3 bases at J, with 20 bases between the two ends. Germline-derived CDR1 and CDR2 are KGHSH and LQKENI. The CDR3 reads CASSPIPRGAKETQYF. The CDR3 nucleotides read TGTGCCAGCTCGCCGATCCCTCGAGGAGCTAAAGAGACCCAGTACTTC.

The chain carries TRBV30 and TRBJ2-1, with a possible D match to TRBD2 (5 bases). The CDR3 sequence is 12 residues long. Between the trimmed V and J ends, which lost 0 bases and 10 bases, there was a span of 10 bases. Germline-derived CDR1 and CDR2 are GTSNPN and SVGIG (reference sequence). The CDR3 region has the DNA TGTGCCTGGAGTGTAACGGGAAACGAGCAGTTCTTC. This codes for CAWSVTGNEQFF.

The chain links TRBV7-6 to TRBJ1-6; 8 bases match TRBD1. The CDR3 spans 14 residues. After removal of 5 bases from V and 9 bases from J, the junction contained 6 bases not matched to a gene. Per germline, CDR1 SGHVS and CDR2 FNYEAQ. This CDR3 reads CASSETGGGSPLHF. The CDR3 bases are TGTGCCAGCAGCGAAACAGGGGGAGGTTCACCCCTCCACTTT.

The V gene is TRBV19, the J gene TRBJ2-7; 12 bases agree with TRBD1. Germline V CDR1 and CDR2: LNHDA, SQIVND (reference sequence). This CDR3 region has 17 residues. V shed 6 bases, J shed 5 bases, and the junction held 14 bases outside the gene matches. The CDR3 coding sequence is TGTGCCAGTAGGACGGGACAGGGGGCGCGAGGTACGCACGAGCAGTACTTC. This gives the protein CASRTGQGARGTHEQYF.

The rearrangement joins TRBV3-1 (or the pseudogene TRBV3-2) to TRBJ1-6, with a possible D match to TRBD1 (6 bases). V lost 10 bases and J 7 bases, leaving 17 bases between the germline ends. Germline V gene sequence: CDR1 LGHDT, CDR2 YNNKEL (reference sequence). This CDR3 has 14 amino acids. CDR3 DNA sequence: TGTGCCACCCAGTGGGGACAAACCAATTCACCCCTCCACTTT. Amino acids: CATQWGQTNSPLHF.

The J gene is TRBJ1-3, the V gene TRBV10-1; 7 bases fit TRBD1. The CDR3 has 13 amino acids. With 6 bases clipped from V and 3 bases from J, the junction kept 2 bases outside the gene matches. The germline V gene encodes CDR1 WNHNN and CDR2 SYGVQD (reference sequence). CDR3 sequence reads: CASSGQVGNTIYF. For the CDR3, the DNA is TGCGCCAGCAGCGGACAGGTTGGAAACACCATATATTTT.